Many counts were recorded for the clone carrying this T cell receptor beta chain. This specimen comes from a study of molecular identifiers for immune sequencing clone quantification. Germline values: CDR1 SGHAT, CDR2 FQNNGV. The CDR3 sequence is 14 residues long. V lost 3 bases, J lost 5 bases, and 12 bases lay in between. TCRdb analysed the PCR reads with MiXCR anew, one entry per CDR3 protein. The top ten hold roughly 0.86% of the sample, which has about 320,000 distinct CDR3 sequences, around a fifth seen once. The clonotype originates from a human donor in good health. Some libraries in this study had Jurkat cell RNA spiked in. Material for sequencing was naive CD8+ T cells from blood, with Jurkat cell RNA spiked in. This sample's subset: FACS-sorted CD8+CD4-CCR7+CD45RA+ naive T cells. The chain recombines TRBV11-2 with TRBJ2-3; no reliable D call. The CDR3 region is CASSFPLIEDTQYF. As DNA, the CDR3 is TGTGCCAGCAGCTTTCCGCTAATTGAAGATACGCAGTATTTT.